This T cell receptor beta chain was captured in a study of breast tumors, draining lymph nodes, adjacent tissues. Study results and limitations: The data were judged consistent with most tumor T cells coming from lymph node and expanding in tumor. Compared with lymph nodes, tumors were less diverse; compared with nontumor tissue, more.

Breast cancer patients provided tissue from their axillary draining lymph nodes. TCRdb reprocessed the multiplex PCR reads via MiXCR and lists one record per CDR3 protein. This sample has 80,000 to 130,000 distinct CDR3 sequences, with 20% to 25% found just once. This clonotype appeared many times. No antigen is known for it. Sequenced: axillary lymph node tissue. This TCR derives from a female donor with breast cancer. Some clones in this sample may be carry-over from other donors' samples.

This CDR3 is CSAWTGDYEQYF. CDR3 sequence (DNA): TGCAGTGCCTGGACAGGGGACTACGAGCAGTACTTC. The chain links TRBV20-1 to TRBJ2-7, with 9 nucleotides matching TRBD1. Germline CDR1 reads DFQATT; CDR2 reads SNEGSKA (reference sequence). The junction had 3 bases not matched to a gene; V was cut back by 6 bases and J by 3 bases. The length of the CDR3 is 12 residues.